A selection of T cell receptor beta chains follows, all from one sample in a study of blood T cells in healthy people across ages. TCRdb reprocessed the 5' RACE reads with MiXCR, giving one entry per CDR3 protein. The repertoire holds about 1.8 million distinct CDR3 sequences, with 49% as singletons. Sequencing input: blood. The receptors were sampled from a woman aged 35 to 49 in good health. CDR3s include the opening cysteine and the closing phenylalanine or tryptophan. A D gene is named only where the DNA matches it firmly. For some rows the clone size is stated as once, few or many, or as a class when expanded; others skip it.

v_call: TRBV27; j_call: TRBJ2-5; clone_size: few; d_call: .; cdr3_nt: TGTGCCAGCACCACGGGGCCGAAAGAGACCCAGTACTTC; cdr3_aa: CASTTGPKETQYF
v_call: TRBV3-1; j_call: TRBJ2-5; clone_size: .; d_call: .; cdr3_nt: TGTGCCAGCAGCCAGCAAGCGATGGGGGTCGAGACCCAGTACTTC; cdr3_aa: CASSQQAMGVETQYF
v_call: TRBV27; j_call: TRBJ2-4; clone_size: .; d_call: .; cdr3_nt: TGTGCCAGCAGTTCTCAGGGCCACAGCTCCTACGAGCGGTACTTC; cdr3_aa: CASSSQGHSSYERYF
v_call: TRBV7-9; j_call: TRBJ1-4; clone_size: .; d_call: .; cdr3_nt: TGTGCCAGCAGCTTAGCAGGGAGCGATAATGAAAAACTGTTTTTT; cdr3_aa: CASSLAGSDNEKLFF
v_call: TRBV28; j_call: TRBJ1-5; clone_size: once; d_call: TRBD1; cdr3_nt: TGTGCCAGCAGCCTACAGGGGCCCCCCAATCAGCCCCAGCATTTT; cdr3_aa: CASSLQGPPNQPQHF
v_call: TRBV10-3; j_call: TRBJ2-3; clone_size: few; d_call: .; cdr3_nt: TGTGCCATCAGTATTTCTAGCGCAGATACGCAGTATTTT; cdr3_aa: CAISISSADTQYF
v_call: TRBV29-1; j_call: TRBJ1-2; clone_size: .; d_call: TRBD1; cdr3_nt: TGCAGCGTTGAGGGGACAGTCAACCATGGCTACACCTTC; cdr3_aa: CSVEGTVNHGYTF
v_call: TRBV7-2; j_call: TRBJ2-7; clone_size: few; d_call: .; cdr3_nt: TGTGCCAGCAGCCCAGAAACCCTCCTAACGGGTGAGCAGTACTTC; cdr3_aa: CASSPETLLTGEQYF
v_call: TRBV6-5; j_call: TRBJ2-5; clone_size: .; d_call: .; cdr3_nt: TGTGCCAGCAGTGATATAGGGCTGGGGCAAGAGACCCAGTACTTC; cdr3_aa: CASSDIGLGQETQYF
v_call: TRBV6-5; j_call: TRBJ2-1; clone_size: .; d_call: TRBD2; cdr3_nt: TGTGCCAGCCTTAGCGGGGGGCAAAAGTTCTTC; cdr3_aa: CASLSGGQKFF
v_call: TRBV5-1; j_call: TRBJ2-7; clone_size: .; d_call: .; cdr3_nt: TGCGCCAGCAGCTTGGGTTCCCGAAACTACGAGCAGTGCTTC; cdr3_aa: CASSLGSRNYEQCF
v_call: TRBV7-2; j_call: TRBJ2-7; clone_size: few; d_call: TRBD1; cdr3_nt: TGTGCCAGCAGCTTTGCTCCGGGACAGACCTACGAGCAGTACTTC; cdr3_aa: CASSFAPGQTYEQYF
v_call: TRBV5-1; j_call: TRBJ2-3; clone_size: .; d_call: .; cdr3_nt: TGCGCCAGCAGCCCTTTTGGGGGACGAACAGATACGCAGTATTTT; cdr3_aa: CASSPFGGRTDTQYF
v_call: TRBV3-1; j_call: TRBJ2-1; clone_size: .; d_call: .; cdr3_nt: TGTGCCAGCAGCCAAGTGTCCCGATTTGGTGAGCAGTTCTTC; cdr3_aa: CASSQVSRFGEQFF
v_call: TRBV28; j_call: TRBJ2-3; clone_size: .; d_call: TRBD1; cdr3_nt: TGTGCCAGCAGGGGGACAGCCTATACGCAGTATTTT; cdr3_aa: CASRGTAYTQYF
v_call: TRBV11-2; j_call: TRBJ2-2; clone_size: few; d_call: .; cdr3_nt: TGTGCCAGCAGCTTAACCGACACCGGGGAGCTGTTTTTT; cdr3_aa: CASSLTDTGELFF
v_call: TRBV5-4; j_call: TRBJ1-2; clone_size: few; d_call: .; cdr3_nt: TGTGCCAGCAGCCACCGACAGGCTATCTATGGCTACACCTTC; cdr3_aa: CASSHRQAIYGYTF
v_call: TRBV3-1; j_call: TRBJ1-6; clone_size: .; d_call: .; cdr3_nt: TGTGCCAGCGATTGGGGAACCTATAATTCACCCCTCCACTTT; cdr3_aa: CASDWGTYNSPLHF
v_call: TRBV11-2; j_call: TRBJ2-1; clone_size: .; d_call: .; cdr3_nt: TGTGCCAGCGGTCATGGACCCTACAATGAGCAGTTCTTC; cdr3_aa: CASGHGPYNEQFF
v_call: TRBV11-2; j_call: TRBJ1-4; clone_size: .; d_call: .; cdr3_nt: TGTGCCAGCAGCCCTGCCCCCCTTACACCAAGGCGTATTGAAAAACTGTTTTTT; cdr3_aa: CASSPAPLTPRRIEKLFF
v_call: TRBV10-3; j_call: TRBJ2-1; clone_size: .; d_call: .; cdr3_nt: TGTGCCTCCATGGACTCGACCTCCTACAATGAGCAGTTCTTC; cdr3_aa: CASMDSTSYNEQFF
v_call: TRBV5-1; j_call: TRBJ2-4; clone_size: few; d_call: TRBD2; cdr3_nt: TGCGCCAGCAGCTCCCTAGGAGGGTCGGGGGGAAACATTCAGTACTTC; cdr3_aa: CASSSLGGSGGNIQYF
v_call: TRBV11-2; j_call: TRBJ1-4; clone_size: .; d_call: .; cdr3_nt: TGTGCCAGCAGCTTAGATACGGGTGGTGTAGTAAAACTGTTTTTT; cdr3_aa: CASSLDTGGVVKLFF
v_call: TRBV6-6; j_call: TRBJ2-3; clone_size: .; d_call: .; cdr3_nt: TGTGCCAGCAGTTACGGGCTAGCCCGCCGGGGCGAGGATACGCAGTATTTT; cdr3_aa: CASSYGLARRGEDTQYF
v_call: TRBV20-1; j_call: TRBJ2-3; clone_size: .; d_call: TRBD2; cdr3_nt: TGCAGTGCTAGTCCCCTAGCGGGGATCACAGATACGCAGTATTTT; cdr3_aa: CSASPLAGITDTQYF
v_call: TRBV2; j_call: TRBJ1-2; clone_size: .; d_call: .; cdr3_nt: TGTGCCAGCAGTGAGGGAAGGGTAACAGGCTACACCTTC; cdr3_aa: CASSEGRVTGYTF
v_call: TRBV7-2; j_call: TRBJ2-5; clone_size: .; d_call: TRBD1; cdr3_nt: TGTGCCAGCAGCAAGGGCTCAACAGGGGGCGCGCGGGAGACCCAGTACTTC; cdr3_aa: CASSKGSTGGARETQYF
v_call: TRBV29-1; j_call: TRBJ1-4; clone_size: .; d_call: .; cdr3_nt: TGCAGCGCCCAATCACTGGGCAGGGGATTAAGTAATGAAAAACTGTTTTTT; cdr3_aa: CSAQSLGRGLSNEKLFF
v_call: TRBV7-8; j_call: TRBJ1-2; clone_size: few; d_call: TRBD1; cdr3_nt: TGTGCCAGCAGCTTGGGGACAGGCGCCGGTGGGGGCTACACCTTC; cdr3_aa: CASSLGTGAGGGYTF